The 22 T cell receptor beta chains in this list originate from one sample, sequenced in a study of T cells in Graves' hyperthyroidism and ophthalmopathy. Template material for amplifying TCR beta CDR3 regions consisted of RNA transcripts. The HTBI set primed first-round TCR CDR3 RT-PCR. TCRdb itself ran the multiplex PCR reads through MiXCR, one entry per CDR3 protein. This table holds approximately 400,000 distinct CDR3 sequences, more than 12% found once. Specimen: blood. The receptors shown here come from a woman in her thirties with Graves' ophthalmopathy.

This clonotype was seen at least ten times. This rearrangement joins TRBV3-1 to TRBJ1-6; D perhaps matches TRBD1 (5 bases). Between the trimmed V and J ends, which lost 2 bases and 6 bases, there was a span of 11 bases. Germline lookup yields CDR1 LGHDT and CDR2 YNNKEL (reference sequence). This CDR3 is 15 amino acids long. The CDR3: CASSQNGAGNSPLHF. DNA for the CDR3: TGTGCCAGCAGCCAAAACGGGGCGGGTAATTCACCCCTCCACTTT.

This clonotype was observed at least ten times. The J gene is TRBJ2-5, the V gene TRBV14, with TRBD1 matching over 7 bases. The CDR3 contains 14 residues. Germline loops: CDR1 SGHDN, CDR2 FVKESK. J was trimmed by 1 base and V by 4 bases; bases with no gene match: 3. The CDR3 loop is CASSPRQGQETQYF. The CDR3 nucleotides read TGTGCCAGCAGCCCGCGACAGGGCCAAGAGACCCAGTACTTC. The full variable domain, its missing parts supplied by reference TRBV14 and TRBJ2-5, is EAGVTQFPSHSVIEKGQTVTLRCDPISGHDNLYWYRRVMGKEIKFLLHFVKESKQDESGMPNNRFLAERTGGTYSTLKVQPAELEDSGVYFCASSPRQGQETQYFGPGTRLLVL.

This clonotype was recorded many times. This chain uses TRBV5-1 with TRBJ2-1, with 7 nucleotides matching TRBD2. Germline V gives CDR1 SGHRS, CDR2 YFSETQ. V shed 4 bases and J 0 bases; nucleotides not matched to a gene: 7. The CDR3 runs to 16 residues. The chain's CDR3 is CASSPGGPSSYNEQFF. CDR3 nucleotide sequence: TGCGCCAGCAGCCCGGGGGGACCGAGCTCCTACAATGAGCAGTTCTTC. Full variable domain (remainder filled in from reference TRBV5-1 and TRBJ2-1): KAGVTQTPRYLIKTRGQQVTLSCSPISGHRSVSWYQQTPGQGLQFLFEYFSETQRNKGNFPGRFSGRQFSNSRSEMNVSTLELGDSALYLCASSPGGPSSYNEQFFGPGTRLTVL.

This clonotype was observed at least ten times. The chain has TRBV11-3 and TRBJ2-2; D unclear. CDR3 length equals 17 residues. Trimming removed 5 bases from V and 5 bases from J, with 21 bases in between. The germline gives CDR1 SGHNT, CDR2 YENEEA. The CDR3 DNA sequence: TGTGCCAGCAGCCCTACTTTACCCCTCCAAGGGACCGGGGAGCTGTTTTTT. It encodes CASSPTLPLQGTGELFF.

This clonotype was detected only a few times. The chain couples TRBV29-1 to TRBJ1-1; TRBD1 aligns across 7 bases. Germline assignment: CDR1 SQVTM and CDR2 ANQGSEA. The CDR3 runs 11 residues. V lost 3 bases and J lost 11; bases outside the gene matches: 6. The CDR3 bases are TGCAGCGTTGATACAGGGGTCGGGGCTTTCTTT. Its translation: CSVDTGVGAFF. The full variable domain, rest sourced from reference TRBV29-1 and TRBJ1-1, is SAVISQKPSRDICQRGTSLTIQCQVDSQVTMMFWYRQQPGQSLTLIATANQGSEATYESGFVIDKFPISRPNLTFSTLTVSNMSPEDSSIYLCSVDTGVGAFFGQGTRLTVV.

This clonotype was seen many times. This rearrangement joins TRBV11-3 to TRBJ2-2; possibly TRBD1 for D (6 bases). The V end lost 10 bases, the J end lost 2 bases, and 11 bases lay between the germline ends. The CDR3 totals 13 residues. Germline V lookup: CDR1 SGHNT, CDR2 YENEEA. CDR3 in DNA: TGTGCCATCCGGGACACCAACACCGGGGAGCTGTTTTTT. Amino acid sequence: CAIRDTNTGELFF.

This clonotype has ten or more counts. This chain links TRBV12-3 or TRBV12-4 with TRBJ2-3; weak D call: TRBD2 (5 bases). The CDR3 runs 14 residues. Trimming took 7 bases from V and 6 from J, leaving 17 bases between them. DNA of the CDR3: TGTGCCAGCACTAGGGTGGAGGTTTTCGATACGCAGTATTTT. Protein product: CASTRVEVFDTQYF.

As DNA, the CDR3 is TGTGCCAGCAGCGTAGAGGCTCGCTATTACACCGGGGAGCTGTTTTTT. Encoded protein: CASSVEARYYTGELFF. This chain links TRBV9 with TRBJ2-2; no firm D call. V gave up 0 bases and J gave up 3 bases, with 12 bases separating them. Germline lookup yields CDR1 SGDLS and CDR2 YYNGEE. The CDR3 consists of 16 residues. Based on the CDR3 plus reference TRBV9 and TRBJ2-2, the full variable domain is DSGVTQTPKHLITATGQRVTLRCSPRSGDLSVYWYQQSLDQGLQFLIQYYNGEERAKGNILERFSAQQFPDLHSELNLSSLELGDSALYFCASSVEARYYTGELFFGEGSRLTVL.

This clonotype was counted many times. The V gene is TRBV5-1, the J gene TRBJ1-3, with D tentatively TRBD1 (5 bases). V was clipped by 5 bases and J by 2 bases, with 17 bases between them. From germline, CDR1 is SGHRS and CDR2 YFSETQ. This CDR3 contains 16 residues. CDR3 nucleotides: TGCGCCAGCAGTCCCCCCTTCCCGGGGGCTGGAAACACCATATATTTT. It specifies CASSPPFPGAGNTIYF.

This clonotype was counted at least ten times. The CDR3 nucleotides are TGTGCCAGCAGCCCCCTCGGGGGCGAGCAGTACTTC. It specifies CASSPLGGEQYF. The chain recombines TRBV6-1 with TRBJ2-7, with D tentatively TRBD2 (6 bases). Germline CDR1 MNHNS, CDR2 SASEGT. This CDR3 is 12 amino acids long. V gave up 6 bases and J gave up 6 bases, with 12 bases separating them.

This clonotype was seen ten or more times. This chain uses TRBV5-1 with TRBJ2-1; the match to TRBD2 covers 10 bases. There are 16 residues in the CDR3. Germline-derived CDR1 and CDR2 are SGHRS and YFSETQ. Germline trimming cut 6 bases from V and 9 bases from J; bases unmatched to any gene: 15. The CDR3 nucleotides read TGCGCCAGCACAGTTGCGGGACTAGCGCAATCCACTGAGCAGTTCTTC. Translation gives CASTVAGLAQSTEQFF.

The chain recombines TRBV3-1 with TRBJ2-3; 11 bases are a match to TRBD2. Germline V CDR1 and CDR2: LGHDT, YNNKEL (reference sequence). The CDR3 spans 17 residues. J gave up 1 base and V 2 bases, and 5 bases lay outside the gene matches. The CDR3 DNA reads TGTGCCAGCAGCCAATATCGTAGCGGGGGGGGCACAGATACGCAGTATTTT. Translated: CASSQYRSGGGTDTQYF.

Comments on this clonotype: Germline and junction disagree at one end, which may indicate a read error. This rearrangement joins TRBV7-9 to TRBJ2-1; the D gene could be TRBD1 or TRBD2 (7 bases each). Germline V gene sequence: CDR1 SEHNR, CDR2 FQNEAQ (reference sequence). This CDR3 region has 16 residues. This CDR3 reads CASSPLGGGSDNEQFF. In DNA, the CDR3 is TGTGCCAGCAGCCCCCTGGGAGGGGGCTCCGACAATGAGCAGTTCTTC.

The chain couples TRBV20-1 to TRBJ2-1; D is possibly TRBD2 (6 bases). From germline, CDR1 is DFQATT and CDR2 SNEGSKA (reference sequence). V was cut by 5 bases and J by 2 bases, with 16 bases left in between. The CDR3 totals 15 residues. The DNA for the CDR3 is TGCAGTGCTGGAAGGAGAGGGAGGCCCTACAATGAGCAGTTCTTC. It encodes CSAGRRGRPYNEQFF.

In this sample, this clonotype turned up many times. This chain connects TRBV30 to TRBJ1-5, with 7 bases that match TRBD1. This CDR3 comprises 11 residues. In germline, CDR1 is GTSNPN, CDR2 SVGIG (reference sequence). The J segment lost 11 bases and the V segment lost 1 base, leaving 2 bases of the junction unmatched. The CDR3 loop is CAWSADRTQHF. CDR3 sequence (DNA): TGTGCCTGGAGTGCGGACAGGACCCAGCATTTT.

The rearrangement joins TRBV28 to TRBJ1-6, with TRBD1 matching over 8 bases. The germline V gene encodes CDR1 MDHEN and CDR2 SYDVKM. The CDR3 is 16 residues long. Trimming removed 2 bases from V and 8 bases from J; junction bases left unmatched: 8. For the CDR3, the DNA is TGTGCCAGCAGTTTACCCCGGACAGGGTCCGATTCACCCCTCCACTTT. This sequence encodes CASSLPRTGSDSPLHF.

V gene TRBV6-2 or TRBV6-3 combines with J gene TRBJ2-7; maybe TRBD2 (6 bases). The CDR3 sequence is 16 residues long. The germline V gene has CDR1 MNHEY and CDR2 SVGEGT. V dropped 6 bases and J dropped 1 base, with 19 bases sitting between them. The CDR3 here is CASSLSFGGPSYEQYF. In nucleotides, the CDR3 is TGTGCCAGCAGCCTATCTTTCGGAGGGCCTTCCTACGAGCAGTACTTC.

This clonotype was picked up a small number of times. The chain combines TRBV3-1 with TRBJ1-6; a weak D match, TRBD1 (5 bases). V lost 4 bases and J 3 bases, leaving 13 bases between the germline ends. The CDR3 has 16 residues. Germline lookup yields CDR1 LGHDT and CDR2 YNNKEL (reference sequence). The CDR3 sequence: CASSPPAGFYNSPLHF. The CDR3 coding sequence is TGTGCCAGCAGCCCCCCGGCAGGGTTCTATAATTCACCCCTCCACTTT.

In its sample, this clonotype was seen many times. The chain uses TRBV6-1 and TRBJ2-3; TRBD2 matches 8 bases. Germline values: CDR1 MNHNS, CDR2 SASEGT. The CDR3 covers 15 residues. V gave up 3 bases and J gave up 3 bases; unmatched junction bases: 5. The CDR3 sequence: CASSEASGWTDTQYF. The DNA for the CDR3 is TGTGCCAGCAGTGAGGCTAGCGGGTGGACAGATACGCAGTATTTT.

The J gene is TRBJ2-7, the V gene TRBV3-1, with 7 bases that match TRBD1. Trimming took 4 bases from V and 3 from J; bases not matched to a gene: 3. The CDR3 has 13 residues. The germline V gene encodes CDR1 LGHDT and CDR2 YNNKEL (reference sequence). CDR3 coding DNA: TGTGCCAGCAGCCGCGGACAGGTCTACGAGCAGTACTTC. It encodes CASSRGQVYEQYF.

This clonotype occurred many times. The chain joins TRBV7-6 to TRBJ1-1; no clear D gene. V was pared by 1 base and J by 3 bases, with 6 bases between. The CDR3 runs 13 residues. Germline V gives CDR1 SGHVS, CDR2 FNYEAQ. The CDR3 nucleotides are TGTGCCAGCAGCTTAGGACGACACACTGAAGCTTTCTTT. Protein sequence: CASSLGRHTEAFF.

Comments on this clonotype: Given a much more abundant clone one base away, this may be a read error. This chain uses TRBV6-5 with TRBJ1-1; 8 nucleotides agree with TRBD1. There are 18 residues in the CDR3. From germline, CDR1 is MNHEY and CDR2 SVGAGI. The CDR3 nucleotides read TGTGCCAGCTGTTACTCGAGGGTTGACAGGGGATGGAACACTGAAGCTTTCTTT. Protein: CASCYSRVDRGWNTEAFF.